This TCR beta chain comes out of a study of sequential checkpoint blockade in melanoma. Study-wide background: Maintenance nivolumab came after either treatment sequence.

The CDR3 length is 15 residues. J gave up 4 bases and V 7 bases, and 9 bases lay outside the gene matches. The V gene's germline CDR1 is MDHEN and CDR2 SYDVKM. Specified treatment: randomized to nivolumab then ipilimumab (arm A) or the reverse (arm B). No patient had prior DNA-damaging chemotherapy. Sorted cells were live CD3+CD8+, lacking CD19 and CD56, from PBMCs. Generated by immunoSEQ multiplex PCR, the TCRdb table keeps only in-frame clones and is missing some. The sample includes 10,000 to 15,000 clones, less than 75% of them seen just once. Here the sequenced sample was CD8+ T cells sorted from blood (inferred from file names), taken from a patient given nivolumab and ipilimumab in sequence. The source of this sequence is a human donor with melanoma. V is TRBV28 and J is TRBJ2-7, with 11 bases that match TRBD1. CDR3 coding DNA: TGTGCCAGCACCTTATCGGGACAGGGGGTTTACGAGCAGTACTTC. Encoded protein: CASTLSGQGVYEQYF.